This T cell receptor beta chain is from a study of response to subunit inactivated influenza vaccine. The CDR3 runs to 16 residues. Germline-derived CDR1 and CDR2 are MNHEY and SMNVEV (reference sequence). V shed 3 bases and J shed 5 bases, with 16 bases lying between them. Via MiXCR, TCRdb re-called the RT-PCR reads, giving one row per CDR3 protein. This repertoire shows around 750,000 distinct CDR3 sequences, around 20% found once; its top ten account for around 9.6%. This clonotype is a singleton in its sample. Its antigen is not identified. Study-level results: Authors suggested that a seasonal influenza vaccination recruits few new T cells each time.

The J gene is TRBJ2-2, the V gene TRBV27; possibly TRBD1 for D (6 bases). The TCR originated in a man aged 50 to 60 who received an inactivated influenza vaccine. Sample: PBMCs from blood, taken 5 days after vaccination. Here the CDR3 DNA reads TGTGCCAGCAGTTTCGAGGGACAACGGGGTACCGGGGAGCTGTTTTTT. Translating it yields CASSFEGQRGTGELFF.